The 12 T cell receptor beta chains below all came from one sample that was sequenced in a study of identical twins. TCRdb passed the 5' RACE reads through MiXCR, listing each CDR3 protein once. Here the sample spans about 690,000 distinct CDR3 sequences, 21% being singletons. These same data were also listed under a study on T cells expressing NK-cell markers.

The sequencing input was PBMCs. These receptors all stem from a woman aged 18-35 years in good health.

The V call is TRBV4-1, the J call TRBJ2-1; no clear D. Trimming cost V 5 bases and J 9 bases, with 8 bases left between them. The germline CDR1 and CDR2 sequences are MGHRA and YSYEKL. The CDR3 extends over 11 amino acids. DNA of the CDR3: TGCGCCAGCAGCGGCCGGGCTGAGCAGTTCTTC. As protein: CASSGRAEQFF.

V is TRBV20-1 and J is TRBJ2-5; D gene unclear. The CDR3 extends over 15 amino acids. The germline V and J ends were trimmed by 1 base and 5 bases, with 17 bases remaining between them. Germline lookup yields CDR1 DFQATT and CDR2 SNEGSKA (reference sequence). CDR3 sequence reads: CSARGSRGHRETQYF. The CDR3 region has the DNA TGCAGTGCTAGAGGTTCCCGAGGCCATCGGGAGACCCAGTACTTC.

The chain carries TRBV9 and TRBJ2-3; D perhaps matches TRBD2 (7 bases). Germline CDR1 is SGDLS and CDR2 is YYNGEE. This CDR3 is 15 amino acids long. V lost 3 bases and J 10 bases, leaving 21 bases between the germline ends. The CDR3 protein is CASSAMTLGGTPQYF. The CDR3 DNA reads TGTGCCAGCAGCGCCATGACCCTGGGAGGGACACCGCAGTATTTT.

In this sample, this clonotype turned up many times. The rearrangement links TRBV20-1 to TRBJ2-1; TRBD2 matches 12 bases. The germline V gene encodes CDR1 DFQATT and CDR2 SNEGSKA (reference sequence). The CDR3 extends over 16 amino acids. Germline trimming cut 4 bases from V and 0 bases from J; bases unmatched to any gene: 4. CDR3 DNA: TGCAGTGCTATCCCGACTAGCGGGAGCTCCTACAATGAGCAGTTCTTC. Translated: CSAIPTSGSSYNEQFF.

V gene TRBV7-8 combines with J gene TRBJ2-3; D is unresolved. CDR3 length: 16 amino acids. V dropped 1 base and J dropped 0 bases, with 11 bases sitting between them. CDR1 is SGHVS, CDR2 FQNEAQ, per germline. DNA of the CDR3: TGTGCCAGCAGCTTAGGGTCAGCCCCTAGCACAGATACGCAGTATTTT. It yields the protein CASSLGSAPSTDTQYF. Drawing the rest from reference TRBV7-8 and TRBJ2-3, the complete variable domain is GAGVSQSPRYKVAKRGQDVALRCDPISGHVSLFWYQQALGQGPEFLTYFQNEAQLDKSGLPSDRFFAERPEGSVSTLKIQRTQQEDSAVYLCASSLGSAPSTDTQYFGPGTRLTVL.

This clonotype was detected ten times or more. The CDR3 spells CSVGSLAGVNEQFF. The CDR3 DNA reads TGCAGCGTTGGAAGTCTAGCGGGAGTCAATGAGCAGTTCTTC. The V gene is TRBV29-1, the J gene TRBJ2-1; 10 positions match TRBD2. The CDR3 spans 14 residues. The V gene's germline CDR1 is SQVTM and CDR2 ANQGSEA. V gave up 4 bases and J gave up 6 bases; unmatched junction bases: 6.

This clonotype was recorded many times. V gene TRBV12-3 or TRBV12-4 combines with J gene TRBJ2-1; 7 bases are a match to TRBD2. The CDR3 length is 19 residues. V was pared by 2 bases and J by 0 bases, with 13 bases of the junction left unmatched. The CDR3 sequence is CASSLSGGRVLGSYNEQFF. The CDR3 coding sequence is TGTGCCAGCAGTTTAAGCGGAGGGAGGGTCCTGGGCTCCTACAATGAGCAGTTCTTC.

The gene calls are TRBV27 and TRBJ1-1, with TRBD1 matching 8 bases. V gave up 0 bases and J gave up 9 bases; unmatched junction bases: 6. Germline V gives CDR1 MNHEY, CDR2 SMNVEV (reference sequence). CDR3 length: 14 amino acids. CDR3 sequence: CASSLSHRTGQAFF. CDR3 nucleotide sequence: TGTGCCAGCAGTTTATCCCACCGGACAGGGCAAGCTTTCTTT.

This clonotype came up many times. The V and J genes are TRBV7-8 and TRBJ1-1; D gene ambiguous. CDR3 length: 13 residues. Trimming took off 2 bases at V and 3 bases at J, with 7 bases between the two ends. Germline V CDR1 and CDR2: SGHVS, FQNEAQ. CDR3 residues: CASSLMRYTEAFF. The CDR3, as DNA: TGTGCCAGCAGCTTAATGAGATACACTGAAGCTTTCTTT.

In this sample, this clonotype turned up many times. V usage is TRBV27 and J usage is TRBJ2-1; D possibly corresponds to TRBD2 (6 bases). V dropped 5 bases and J dropped 5 bases, with 13 bases sitting between them. There are 14 residues in the CDR3. CDR1 and CDR2 from the germline V gene are MNHEY and SMNVEV (reference sequence). As DNA, the CDR3 is TGTGCCAGCAGTCGCGGGACTCCTAACAATGAGCAGTTCTTC. As protein: CASSRGTPNNEQFF.

The rearrangement links TRBV5-5 to TRBJ2-7; the D gene is possibly TRBD1 (6 bases). The CDR3 has 16 residues. V was pared by 4 bases and J by 2 bases, with 19 bases between. Germline-derived CDR1 and CDR2 are SGHKS and YYEKEE (reference sequence). The CDR3 nucleotides are TGTGCCAGCAGCCAAAAGCAGGGGCAGTTAACCTACGAGCAGTACTTC. Amino acid sequence: CASSQKQGQLTYEQYF.

This clonotype occurred many times. The rearrangement uses TRBV29-1 and TRBJ2-5, with TRBD1 identical over 7 bases. The CDR3 is 14 amino acids. Trimming at V came to 4 bases and at J to 5 bases, leaving 10 bases not matched to a gene. The germline V gene encodes CDR1 SQVTM and CDR2 ANQGSEA. The DNA for the CDR3 is TGCAGCGTTGTGGAGACAGGGTTAGGGGAGACCCAGTACTTC. It codes for CSVVETGLGETQYF.